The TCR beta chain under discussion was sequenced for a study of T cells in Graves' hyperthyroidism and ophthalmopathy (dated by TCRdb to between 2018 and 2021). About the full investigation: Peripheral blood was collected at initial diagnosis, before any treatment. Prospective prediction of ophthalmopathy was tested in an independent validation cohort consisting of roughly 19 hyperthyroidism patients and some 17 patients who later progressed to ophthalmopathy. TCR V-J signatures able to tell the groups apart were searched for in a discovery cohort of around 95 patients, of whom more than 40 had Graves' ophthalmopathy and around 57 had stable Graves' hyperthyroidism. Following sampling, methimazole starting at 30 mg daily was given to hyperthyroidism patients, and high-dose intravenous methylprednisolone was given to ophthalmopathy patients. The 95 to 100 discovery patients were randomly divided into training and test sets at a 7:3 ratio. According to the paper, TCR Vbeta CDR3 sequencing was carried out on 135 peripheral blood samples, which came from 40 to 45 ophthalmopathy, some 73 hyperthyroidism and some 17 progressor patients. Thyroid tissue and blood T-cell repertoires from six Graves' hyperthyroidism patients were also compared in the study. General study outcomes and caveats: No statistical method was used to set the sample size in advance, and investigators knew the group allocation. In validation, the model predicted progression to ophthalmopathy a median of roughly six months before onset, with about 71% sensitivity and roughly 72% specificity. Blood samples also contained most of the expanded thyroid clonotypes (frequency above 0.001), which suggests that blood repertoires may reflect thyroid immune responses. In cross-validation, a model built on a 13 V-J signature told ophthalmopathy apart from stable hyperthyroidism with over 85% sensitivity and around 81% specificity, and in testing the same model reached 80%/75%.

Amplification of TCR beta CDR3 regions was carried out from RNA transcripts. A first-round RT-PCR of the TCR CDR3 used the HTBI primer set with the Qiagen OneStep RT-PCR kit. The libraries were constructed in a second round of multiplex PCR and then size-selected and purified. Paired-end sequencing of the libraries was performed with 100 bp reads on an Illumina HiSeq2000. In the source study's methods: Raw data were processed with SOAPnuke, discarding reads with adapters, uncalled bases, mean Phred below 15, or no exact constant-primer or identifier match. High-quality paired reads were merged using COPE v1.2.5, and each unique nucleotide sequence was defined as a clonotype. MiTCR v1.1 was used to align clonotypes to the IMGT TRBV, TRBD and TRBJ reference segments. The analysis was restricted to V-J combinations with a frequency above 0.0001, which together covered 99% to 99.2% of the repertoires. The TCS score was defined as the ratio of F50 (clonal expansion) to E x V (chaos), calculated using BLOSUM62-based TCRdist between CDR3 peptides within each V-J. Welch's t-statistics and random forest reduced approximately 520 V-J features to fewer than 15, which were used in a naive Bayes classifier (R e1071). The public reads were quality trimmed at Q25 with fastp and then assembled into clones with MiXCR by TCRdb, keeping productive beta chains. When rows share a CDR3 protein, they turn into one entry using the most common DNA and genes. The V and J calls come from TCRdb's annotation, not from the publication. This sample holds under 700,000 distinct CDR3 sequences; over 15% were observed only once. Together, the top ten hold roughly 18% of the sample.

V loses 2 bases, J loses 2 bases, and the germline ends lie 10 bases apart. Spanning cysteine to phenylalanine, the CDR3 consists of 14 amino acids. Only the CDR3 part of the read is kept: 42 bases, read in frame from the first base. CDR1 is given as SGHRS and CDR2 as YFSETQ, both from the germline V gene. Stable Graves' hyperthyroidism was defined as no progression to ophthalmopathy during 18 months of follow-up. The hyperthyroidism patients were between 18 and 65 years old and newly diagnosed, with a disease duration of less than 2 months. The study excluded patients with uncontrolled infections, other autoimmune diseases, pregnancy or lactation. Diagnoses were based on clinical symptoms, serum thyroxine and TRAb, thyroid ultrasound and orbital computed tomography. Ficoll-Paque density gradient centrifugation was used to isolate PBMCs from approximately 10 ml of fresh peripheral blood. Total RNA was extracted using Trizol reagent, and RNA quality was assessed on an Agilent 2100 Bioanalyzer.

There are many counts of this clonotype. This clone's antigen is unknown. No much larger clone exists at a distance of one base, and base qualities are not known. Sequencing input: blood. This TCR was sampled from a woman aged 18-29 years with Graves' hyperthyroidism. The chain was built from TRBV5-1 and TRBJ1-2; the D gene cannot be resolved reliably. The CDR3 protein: CASSLGPSNYGYTF. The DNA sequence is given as TGCGCCAGCAGCTTAGGACCATCCAACTATGGCTACACCTTC.